A selection of T cell receptor beta chains follows, all from one sample in a study of T cell repertoires in cytomegalovirus infection. From the reads, TCRdb called clonotypes with MiXCR, one entry per CDR3 protein. The data contain around 300,000 distinct CDR3 sequences, 20% to 25% of them singletons. No antigen has been identified for these receptors. The sequences come from cultured PBMCs, collected from culture after CMV antigen stimulation. These receptors came from a human donor in good health (CMV status not recorded). Some clones in this sample may be carry-over from other donors' samples. CDR3s include the opening cysteine and the closing phenylalanine or tryptophan. The D gene is left open where the match is weak. Clone size is shown for a subset of rows, as once, few, many or a class of expanded clone.

CASGMTGVGTEAFF TGTGCCAGCGGAATGACAGGGGTCGGGACTGAAGCTTTCTTT TRBD1 TRBV12-3/TRBV12-4 14 TRBJ1-1 few
CSVAIGDRVQPQHF TGCAGCGTTGCGATTGGGGACAGGGTTCAGCCCCAGCATTTT TRBD1 TRBV29-1 14 TRBJ1-5 NA
CSARGGAGQDSYEQYF TGCAGTGCTAGAGGAGGGGCGGGACAAGACTCCTACGAGCAGTACTTC NA TRBV20-1 16 TRBJ2-7 few
CSAKGTDGPYEQYF TGCAGTGCGAAGGGGACAGATGGACCCTACGAGCAGTACTTC TRBD1 TRBV20-1 14 TRBJ2-7 many
CASSQGRTTLSPNEQFF TGCGCCAGCAGCCAAGGCCGGACTACCTTATCTCCCAATGAGCAGTTCTTC NA TRBV4-3 17 TRBJ2-1 many
CASSPGQGPNQPQHF TGTGCCAGCAGCCCGGGACAGGGGCCCAATCAGCCCCAGCATTTT TRBD1 TRBV7-2 15 TRBJ1-5 few
CASSGGFDSPLHF TGTGCCAGCAGCGGAGGGTTCGATTCACCCCTCCACTTT NA TRBV12-3/TRBV12-4 13 TRBJ1-6 NA
CASSQAGSNYGYTF TGTGCCAGCAGCCAGGCCGGGTCAAACTATGGCTACACCTTC NA TRBV14 14 TRBJ1-2 NA
CAISERIYGYTF TGTGCCATCAGTGAGAGGATCTATGGCTACACCTTC NA TRBV10-3 12 TRBJ1-2 many
CATSRNRVTGTGELFF TGTGCCACCAGCAGAAACCGGGTAACAGGGACCGGGGAGCTGTTTTTT NA TRBV15 16 TRBJ2-2 NA
CASSLGPGTAYGYTF TGTGCCAGCAGCTTAGGCCCCGGGACAGCGTATGGCTACACCTTC TRBD1 TRBV7-2 15 TRBJ1-2 NA
CASSEDRKEGQFF TGTGCCAGCAGCGAGGACCGTAAGGAAGGGCAGTTCTTC NA TRBV12-3/TRBV12-4 13 TRBJ2-1 many
CASSGTGGIGETQYF TGTGCCAGCTCCGGGACAGGGGGGATTGGAGAGACCCAGTACTTC TRBD1 TRBV27 15 TRBJ2-5 many
CAPHPGYTF TGTGCCCCCCATCCTGGCTACACCTTC NA TRBV24-1 9 TRBJ1-2 NA
CASSQDNPTNEKLFF TGCGCCAGCAGCCAGGACAATCCAACTAATGAAAAACTGTTTTTT NA TRBV4-1 15 TRBJ1-4 NA
CASSFVKSYEQYF TGTGCCAGCAGTTTCGTCAAGTCCTACGAGCAGTACTTC NA TRBV28 13 TRBJ2-7 few
CASRDWTGLKDTEAFF TGTGCCAGCAGAGATTGGACAGGGTTGAAGGACACTGAAGCTTTCTTT TRBD1 TRBV6-6 16 TRBJ1-1 few
CASSYDLFQSGETQYF TGTGCCAGCAGTTACGACCTTTTCCAGTCGGGGGAGACCCAGTACTTC NA TRBV6-5 16 TRBJ2-5 NA
CASSSTGSHGYTF TGTGCCAGCAGCTCGACAGGGAGTCATGGCTACACCTTC TRBD1 TRBV28 13 TRBJ1-2 NA
CASSFGHRVPTEAFF TGTGCCAGCAGCTTCGGCCACCGGGTACCCACTGAAGCTTTCTTT NA TRBV5-4 15 TRBJ1-1 NA
CASSYLAGVWEQFF TGTGCCAGCAGTTACCTAGCGGGAGTGTGGGAGCAGTTCTTC TRBD2 TRBV6-2/TRBV6-3 14 TRBJ2-1 few
CASSRGHKTGTGAYNEQFF TGTGCCAGCAGCCGCGGACACAAAACCGGGACAGGGGCTTACAATGAGCAGTTCTTC TRBD1 TRBV7-8 19 TRBJ2-1 many
CASSSVTSGYNEQFF TGTGCCAGCAGCTCGGTTACGTCAGGCTACAATGAGCAGTTCTTC NA TRBV12-3/TRBV12-4 15 TRBJ2-1 many
CASSLVRAPPLEQYF TGTGCCAGCAGCTTAGTCAGGGCCCCACCCCTCGAGCAGTACTTC NA TRBV7-2 15 TRBJ2-7 NA
CASSIMGGQGADEQYF TGTGCCAGCAGCATCATGGGGGGACAGGGGGCGGACGAGCAGTACTTC TRBD1 TRBV6-6 16 TRBJ2-7 NA
CASSPNLIGEQYF TGTGCCAGCAGCCCGAATCTGATCGGCGAGCAGTACTTC NA TRBV7-2 13 TRBJ2-7 few
CASSPWDTEAFF TGTGCCAGCTCACCGTGGGACACTGAAGCTTTCTTT NA TRBV18 12 TRBJ1-1 few
CASSLPLKGAIGYGYTF TGTGCCAGCAGCTTACCCCTAAAAGGGGCTATTGGCTATGGCTACACCTTC NA TRBV7-2 17 TRBJ1-2 NA
CASSSLTSGSTDEQFF TGTGCCAGCAGCTCCCTGACTAGCGGGAGCACCGATGAGCAGTTCTTC TRBD2 TRBV7-9 16 TRBJ2-1 many
CASSLSAGANVLTF TGTGCCAGCAGCTTATCGGCTGGGGCCAACGTCCTGACTTTC NA TRBV7-2 14 TRBJ2-6 many
CASSPPGTGINNEQFF TGTGCCAGCAGCCCCCCCGGGACAGGAATCAACAATGAGCAGTTCTTC TRBD1 TRBV28 16 TRBJ2-1 few
CSASRLGQWEETQYF TGCAGTGCGAGTAGGTTAGGACAGTGGGAAGAGACCCAGTACTTC NA TRBV20-1 15 TRBJ2-5 few
CASSLAAGKGAIDTQYF TGTGCTAGCAGCTTAGCGGCAGGGAAAGGGGCAATAGATACGCAGTATTTT NA TRBV7-7 17 TRBJ2-3 NA
CASSPRATNGEQFF TGTGCCAGCAGCCCCCGAGCCACGAATGGTGAGCAGTTCTTC NA TRBV7-7 14 TRBJ2-1 many